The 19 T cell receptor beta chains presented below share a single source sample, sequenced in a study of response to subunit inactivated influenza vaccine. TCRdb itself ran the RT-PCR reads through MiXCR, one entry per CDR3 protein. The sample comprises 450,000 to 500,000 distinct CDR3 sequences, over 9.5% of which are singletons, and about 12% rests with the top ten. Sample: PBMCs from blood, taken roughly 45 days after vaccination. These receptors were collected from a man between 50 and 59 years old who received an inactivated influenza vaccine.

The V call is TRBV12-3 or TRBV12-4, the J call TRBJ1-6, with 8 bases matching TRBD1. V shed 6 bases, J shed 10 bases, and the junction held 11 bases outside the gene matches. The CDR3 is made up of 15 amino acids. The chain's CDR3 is CASSNTGGASSPLHF. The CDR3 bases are TGTGCCAGCAGCAATACAGGGGGAGCTAGCTCACCCCTCCACTTT.

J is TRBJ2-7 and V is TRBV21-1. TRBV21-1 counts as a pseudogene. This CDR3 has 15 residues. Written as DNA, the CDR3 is TGTGCCAGCAGCAAAGGAAAGGCCAGGCCCTACGAGCAGTACTTC. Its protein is CASSKGKARPYEQYF.

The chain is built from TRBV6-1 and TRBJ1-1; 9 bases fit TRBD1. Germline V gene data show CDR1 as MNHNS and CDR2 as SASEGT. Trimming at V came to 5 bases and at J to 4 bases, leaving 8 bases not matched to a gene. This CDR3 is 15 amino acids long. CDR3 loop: CASSKQTGGFTEAFF. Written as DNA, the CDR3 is TGTGCCAGCAGTAAACAAACAGGGGGCTTCACTGAAGCTTTCTTT.

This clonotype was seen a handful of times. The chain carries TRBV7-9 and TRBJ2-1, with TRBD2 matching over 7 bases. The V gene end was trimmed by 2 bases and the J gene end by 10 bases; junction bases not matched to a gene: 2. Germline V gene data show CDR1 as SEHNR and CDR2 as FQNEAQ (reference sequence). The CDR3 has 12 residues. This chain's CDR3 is CASSLPGGEQFF. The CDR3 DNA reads TGTGCCAGCAGCTTACCGGGAGGCGAGCAGTTCTTC.

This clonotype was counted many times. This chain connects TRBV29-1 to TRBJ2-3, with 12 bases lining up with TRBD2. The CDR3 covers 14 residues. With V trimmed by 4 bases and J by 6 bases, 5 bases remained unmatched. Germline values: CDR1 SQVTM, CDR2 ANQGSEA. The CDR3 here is CSVGTSGTLDTQYF. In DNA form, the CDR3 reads TGCAGCGTTGGGACTAGCGGGACTTTGGATACGCAGTATTTT.

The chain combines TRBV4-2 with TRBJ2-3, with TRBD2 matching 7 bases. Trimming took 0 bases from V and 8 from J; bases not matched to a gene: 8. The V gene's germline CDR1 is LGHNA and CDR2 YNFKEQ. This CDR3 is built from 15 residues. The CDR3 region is CASSQETGQRGTQYF. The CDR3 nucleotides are TGTGCCAGCAGCCAAGAGACTGGGCAGCGGGGTACGCAGTATTTT.

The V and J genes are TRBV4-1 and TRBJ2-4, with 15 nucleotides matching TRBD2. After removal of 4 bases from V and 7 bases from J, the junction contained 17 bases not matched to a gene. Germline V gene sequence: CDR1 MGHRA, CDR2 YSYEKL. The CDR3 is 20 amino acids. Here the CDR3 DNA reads TGCGCCAGCAGCCCCCTGGCCGGGACTAGCGGGAGGAGCGAACGGAACATTCAGTACTTC. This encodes CASSPLAGTSGRSERNIQYF.

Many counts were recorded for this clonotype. The CDR3 reads CASRSRDFNTEAFF. The CDR3 DNA reads as TGTGCCAGCAGAAGCCGGGACTTCAACACTGAAGCTTTCTTT. V gene TRBV6-1 combines with J gene TRBJ1-1, with D tentatively TRBD1 (5 bases). V dropped 6 bases and J dropped 2 bases, with 13 bases sitting between them. Germline CDR1 and CDR2: MNHNS and SASEGT. The CDR3 is 14 residues long.

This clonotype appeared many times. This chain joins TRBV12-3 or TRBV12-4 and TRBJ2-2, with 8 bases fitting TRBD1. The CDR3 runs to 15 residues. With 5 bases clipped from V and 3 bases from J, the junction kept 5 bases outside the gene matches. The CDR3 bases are TGTGCCAGCAGTGGTTCGACAGGGGACACCGGGGAGCTGTTTTTT. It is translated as CASSGSTGDTGELFF.

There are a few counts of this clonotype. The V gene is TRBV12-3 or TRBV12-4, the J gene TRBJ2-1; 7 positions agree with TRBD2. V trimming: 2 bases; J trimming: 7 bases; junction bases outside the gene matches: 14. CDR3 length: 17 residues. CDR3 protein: CASSLRGGLGLLNEQFF. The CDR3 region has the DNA TGTGCCAGCAGTTTACGCGGGGGTCTGGGGTTACTGAATGAGCAGTTCTTC.

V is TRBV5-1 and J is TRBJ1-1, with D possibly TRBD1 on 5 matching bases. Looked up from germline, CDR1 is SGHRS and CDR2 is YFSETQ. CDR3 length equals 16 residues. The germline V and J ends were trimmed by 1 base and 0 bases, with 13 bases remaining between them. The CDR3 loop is CASSLWARDLNTEAFF. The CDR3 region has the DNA TGCGCCAGCAGCTTGTGGGCCAGGGATTTGAACACTGAAGCTTTCTTT.

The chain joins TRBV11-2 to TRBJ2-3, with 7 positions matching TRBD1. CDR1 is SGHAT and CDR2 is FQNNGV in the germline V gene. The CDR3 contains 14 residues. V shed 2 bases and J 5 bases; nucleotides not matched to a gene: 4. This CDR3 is CASSLSGDRDTQYF. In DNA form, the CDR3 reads TGTGCCAGCAGCTTATCAGGGGACAGAGATACGCAGTATTTT. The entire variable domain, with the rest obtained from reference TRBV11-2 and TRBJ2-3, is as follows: EAGVAQSPRYKIIEKRQSVAFWCNPISGHATLYWYQQILGQGPKLLIQFQNNGVVDDSQLPKDRFSAERLKGVDSTLKIQPAKLEDSAVYLCASSLSGDRDTQYFGPGTRLTVL.

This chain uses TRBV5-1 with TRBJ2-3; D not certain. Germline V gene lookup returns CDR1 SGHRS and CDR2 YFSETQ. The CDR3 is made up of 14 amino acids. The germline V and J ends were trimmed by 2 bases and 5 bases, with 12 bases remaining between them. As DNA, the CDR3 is TGCGCCAGCAGCTTAGGTAGCTCAGGAGATACGCAGTATTTT. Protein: CASSLGSSGDTQYF.

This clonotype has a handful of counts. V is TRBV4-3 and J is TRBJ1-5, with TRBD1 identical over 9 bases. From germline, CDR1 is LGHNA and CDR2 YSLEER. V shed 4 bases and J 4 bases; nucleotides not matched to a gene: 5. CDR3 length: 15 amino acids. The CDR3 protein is CASSLGQGFNQPQHF. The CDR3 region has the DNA TGCGCCAGCAGCCTGGGACAGGGTTTTAATCAGCCCCAGCATTTT.

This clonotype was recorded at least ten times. CDR3 in amino acids: CASSETETQYF. CDR3 sequence (DNA): TGTGCCAGCAGTGAAACGGAGACCCAGTACTTC. V and J are TRBV2 and TRBJ2-5; D is undetermined. Germline loops: CDR1 SNHLY, CDR2 FYNNEI. The CDR3 runs 11 residues. V lost 2 bases, J lost 5 bases, and 3 bases lay in between.

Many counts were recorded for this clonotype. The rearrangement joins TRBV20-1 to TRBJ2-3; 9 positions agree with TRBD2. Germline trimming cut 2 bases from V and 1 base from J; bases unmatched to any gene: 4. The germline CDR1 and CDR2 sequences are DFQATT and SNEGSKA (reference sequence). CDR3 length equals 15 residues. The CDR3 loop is CSARPSGKGTDTQYF. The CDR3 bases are TGCAGTGCTAGACCTAGCGGGAAGGGCACAGATACGCAGTATTTT.

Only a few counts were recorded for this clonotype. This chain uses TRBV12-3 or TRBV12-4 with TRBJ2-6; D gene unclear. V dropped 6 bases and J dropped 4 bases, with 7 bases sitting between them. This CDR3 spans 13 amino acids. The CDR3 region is CASSPTGANVLTF. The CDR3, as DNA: TGTGCCAGCAGCCCTACCGGGGCCAACGTCCTGACTTTC.

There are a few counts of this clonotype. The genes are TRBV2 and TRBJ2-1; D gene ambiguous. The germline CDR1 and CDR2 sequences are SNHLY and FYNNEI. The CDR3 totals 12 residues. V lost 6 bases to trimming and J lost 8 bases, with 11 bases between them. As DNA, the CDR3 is TGTGCCAGCAGGGATCCCGTCCATGAGCAGTTCTTC. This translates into CASRDPVHEQFF. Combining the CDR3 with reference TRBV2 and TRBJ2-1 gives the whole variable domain EPEVTQTPSHQVTQMGQEVILRCVPISNHLYFYWYRQILGQKVEFLVSFYNNEISEKSEIFDDQFSVERPDGSNFTLKIRSTKLEDSAMYFCASRDPVHEQFFGPGTRLTVL.

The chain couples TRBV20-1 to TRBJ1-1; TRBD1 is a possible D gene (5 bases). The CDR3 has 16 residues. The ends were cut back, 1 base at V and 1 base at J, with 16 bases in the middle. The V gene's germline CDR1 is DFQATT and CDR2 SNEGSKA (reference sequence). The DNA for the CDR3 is TGCAGTGCTAGAGCCCCTTTGGGGCAGGGGAACACTGAAGCTTTCTTT. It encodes CSARAPLGQGNTEAFF.